This TCR beta chain was obtained from a study of blood T cell repertoires in COVID-19. The wider study: PBMCs, B-cell-depleted T cells, or T cells provided the cDNA or gDNA that made up the material.

CDR1 and CDR2 from the germline V gene are SGHNT and YYREEE (reference sequence). This CDR3 contains 16 residues. J lost 0 bases, V lost 0 bases, and 5 bases had no gene match. The protocol was immunoSEQ multiplex PCR, while the TCRdb copy is restricted to in-frame clones and leaves out a portion. The sample yields 400,000 to 450,000 clones, around 90% seen once. This clone was seen only once. The sequencing sample was made of peripheral blood. The chain carries TRBV5-4 and TRBJ2-7; 8 bases line up with TRBD1. The receptor comes from a man aged 18 to 29 with COVID-19, enrolled during active disease. CDR3 sequence reads: CASSLGPRGPSYEQYF. CDR3 in DNA: TGTGCCAGCAGCTTGGGTCCCAGGGGGCCCTCCTACGAGCAGTACTTC.